Each of the 18 T cell receptor beta chains below was sequenced from the same sample in a study of blood T cell repertoires in COVID-19. Repertoires were generated with immunoSEQ multiplex PCR, while TCRdb's copy carries only in-frame clones and drops some. The sample lists a few hundred thousand clones; about 91% were seen once. The sequencing input was peripheral blood. All receptors derive from a woman aged 25 to 45 who had recovered from COVID-19.

The genes are TRBV27 and TRBJ2-3; the D is unclear. Germline values: CDR1 MNHEY, CDR2 SMNVEV (reference sequence). V was pared by 4 bases and J by 4 bases, with 15 bases between. The CDR3 runs 15 residues. In DNA form, the CDR3 reads TGTGCCAGCAGTTCAGACTTCTCGGGTCCAGATACGCAGTATTTT. Amino acids: CASSSDFSGPDTQYF.

This clone has just one count. V and J are TRBV28 and TRBJ1-1, with D tentatively TRBD1 (5 bases). This CDR3 contains 11 residues. Trimming took 7 bases from V and 7 from J, leaving 10 bases between them. CDR1 is MDHEN, CDR2 SYDVKM, per germline. The CDR3 is CASISGYEAFF. The CDR3 region has the DNA TGTGCCAGCATTTCAGGGTATGAAGCTTTCTTT.

This chain connects TRBV30 to TRBJ1-6; tentative D call: TRBD1 (6 bases). From germline, CDR1 is GTSNPN and CDR2 SVGIG (reference sequence). This CDR3 spans 16 amino acids. V was pared by 3 bases and J by 4 bases, with 16 bases between. In DNA form, the CDR3 reads TGTGCCTGGAGACTGGCTGGGGGCTTTTATAATTCACCCCTCCACTTT. Residues: CAWRLAGGFYNSPLHF.

The chain has TRBV5-5 and TRBJ2-7; TRBD2 aligns across 11 bases. The CDR3 has 15 amino acids. CDR1 SGHKS and CDR2 YYEKEE come from the germline V gene (reference sequence). V lost 1 base, J lost 4 bases, and 4 bases stayed unmatched. In DNA, the CDR3 is TGTGCCAGCAGCTTGACACTAGCGGGGGATTACGAGCAGTACTTC. This translates into CASSLTLAGDYEQYF.

The rearrangement uses TRBV5-6 and TRBJ1-1; no reliable D call. V lost 4 bases and J 5 bases, leaving 15 bases between the germline ends. Per the germline V gene, CDR1 is SGHDT and CDR2 is YYEEEE. The CDR3 contains 14 residues. The chain's CDR3 is CASSPPGGLTEAFF. CDR3 DNA sequence: TGTGCCAGCAGCCCCCCCGGAGGTTTGACTGAAGCTTTCTTT. Based on the CDR3 plus reference TRBV5-6 and TRBJ1-1, the full variable domain is DAGVTQSPTHLIKTRGQQVTLRCSPKSGHDTVSWYQQALGQGPQFIFQYYEEEERQRGNFPDRFSGHQFPNYSSELNVNALLLGDSALYLCASSPPGGLTEAFFGQGTRLTVV.

The V call is TRBV7-2, the J call TRBJ2-6; D unclear. The CDR3 runs 13 residues. Trimming stripped 5 bases from V and 4 bases from J, with 6 bases between. From germline, CDR1 is SGHTA and CDR2 FQGNSA. CDR3 sequence reads: CASSPGGANVLTF. CDR3 in DNA: TGTGCCAGCAGCCCCGGGGGGGCCAACGTCCTGACTTTC.

The gene calls are TRBV3-1 (or the pseudogene TRBV3-2) and TRBJ2-2, with 14 bases that match TRBD2. This CDR3 has 18 residues. The J segment lost 4 bases and the V segment lost 4 bases, leaving 8 bases of the junction unmatched. The germline V gene has CDR1 LGHDT and CDR2 YNNKEL (reference sequence). The CDR3 nucleotides are TGTGCCAGCAGCCTTTGGACTAGCGGGGGGCGAGCCACCGGGGAGCTGTTTTTT. Translated, it gives CASSLWTSGGRATGELFF.

The chain couples TRBV5-1 to TRBJ1-2; D gene uncertain. The V end was cut by 0 bases, the J end by 3 bases, with 9 bases between. The CDR3 totals 14 residues. Germline V CDR1 and CDR2: SGHRS, YFSETQ. The CDR3 reads CASSLDRSDYGYTF. CDR3 nucleotide sequence: TGCGCCAGCAGCTTGGACAGATCCGACTATGGCTACACCTTC.

This clone has a single count. The rearrangement uses TRBV2 and TRBJ2-1; D possibly corresponds to TRBD1 (5 bases). Germline lookup yields CDR1 SNHLY and CDR2 FYNNEI. V was trimmed by 8 bases and J by 0 bases, leaving 11 bases between them. The CDR3 is 14 amino acids. For the CDR3, the DNA is TGTGCCAGCCAGGGTCTTAACTCCTACAATGAGCAGTTCTTC. Residues: CASQGLNSYNEQFF. Based on the CDR3 plus reference TRBV2 and TRBJ2-1, the full variable domain is EPEVTQTPSHQVTQMGQEVILRCVPISNHLYFYWYRQILGQKVEFLVSFYNNEISEKSEIFDDQFSVERPDGSNFTLKIRSTKLEDSAMYFCASQGLNSYNEQFFGPGTRLTVL.

J is TRBJ2-7 and V is TRBV19; D is unresolved. CDR3 length: 15 residues. The germline CDR1 and CDR2 sequences are LNHDA and SQIVND (reference sequence). V lost 5 bases, J lost 4 bases, and 18 bases lay in between. The CDR3 spells CASSPDWANVYEQYF. DNA for the CDR3: TGTGCCAGTAGTCCCGATTGGGCCAACGTGTACGAGCAGTACTTC.

CDR3 in amino acids: CASREEGEQFF. Here the CDR3 DNA reads TGCGCCAGCAGAGAGGAGGGGGAGCAGTTCTTC. The V gene is TRBV5-1, the J gene TRBJ2-1; possibly TRBD2 for D (6 bases). The CDR3 totals 11 residues. Trimming removed 5 bases at V and 10 bases at J, with 10 bases between. Looked up from germline, CDR1 is SGHRS and CDR2 is YFSETQ.

The J gene is TRBJ1-3, the V gene TRBV29-1; D gene ambiguous. The CDR3 covers 11 residues. Trimming took 2 bases from V and 11 from J, leaving 10 bases between them. Germline CDR1 SQVTM, CDR2 ANQGSEA. The DNA for the CDR3 is TGCAGCGTTGAATATCGGGGTTCCATATATTTT. Protein: CSVEYRGSIYF.

The chain uses TRBV29-1 and TRBJ1-2; 9 bases map to TRBD1. After removal of 3 bases from V and 4 bases from J, the junction contained 3 bases not matched to a gene. CDR3 length: 13 amino acids. The germline gives CDR1 SQVTM, CDR2 ANQGSEA. The CDR3 DNA is TGCAGCGTTGACCGACAGGGGGGCTATGGCTACACCTTC. Residues: CSVDRQGGYGYTF.

V usage is TRBV5-3 and J usage is TRBJ2-6; 8 positions agree with TRBD1. TRBV5-3 is known as an ORF, though its function is uncertain. The CDR3 totals 20 residues. The ends lost 0 bases at V and 0 bases at J; junction bases unmatched: 11. CDR3 DNA: TGTGCCAGAAGCTTGGCCGACTGTCAGGGGGCTGGCTCTGGGGCCAACGTCCTGACTTTC. This sequence encodes CARSLADCQGAGSGANVLTF.

CDR3 residues: CASTRQGALTEAFF. The CDR3, as DNA: TGTGCCAGCACTCGACAGGGGGCGCTTACTGAAGCTTTCTTT. The chain couples TRBV27 to TRBJ1-1, with 10 positions matching TRBD1. Trimming cost V 7 bases and J 5 bases; bases outside gene matches: 7. Germline V lookup: CDR1 MNHEY, CDR2 SMNVEV (reference sequence). The CDR3 length is 14 residues.

The V call is TRBV3-1 (or the pseudogene TRBV3-2), the J call TRBJ2-6; D gene ambiguous. CDR3 size: 14 residues. Germline V gene data show CDR1 as LGHDT and CDR2 as YNNKEL (reference sequence). Trimming removed 2 bases at V and 3 bases at J, with 5 bases between. The CDR3 loop reads CASSQYGGANVLTF. For the CDR3, the DNA is TGTGCCAGCAGCCAATACGGTGGGGCCAACGTCCTGACTTTC.

V gene TRBV6-5 combines with J gene TRBJ1-2, with D uncertain. Germline loops: CDR1 MNHEY, CDR2 SVGAGI. V was cut by 0 bases and J by 8 bases, with 13 bases left in between. The CDR3 is 14 amino acids. The CDR3 coding sequence is TGTGCCAGCAGTTACTCCTCTGCGAGTTGGGGCTACACCTTC. It codes for CASSYSSASWGYTF.

This chain links TRBV5-1 with TRBJ1-4; 11 bases agree with TRBD1. The CDR3 contains 17 residues. Trimming cost V 0 bases and J 4 bases; bases outside gene matches: 5. In germline, CDR1 is SGHRS, CDR2 YFSETQ. CDR3 amino acids: CASSLARGQGDNEKLFF. In DNA, the CDR3 is TGCGCCAGCAGCTTGGCAAGGGGACAGGGGGATAATGAAAAACTGTTTTTT. Based on the CDR3 plus reference TRBV5-1 and TRBJ1-4, the full variable domain is KAGVTQTPRYLIKTRGQQVTLSCSPISGHRSVSWYQQTPGQGLQFLFEYFSETQRNKGNFPGRFSGRQFSNSRSEMNVSTLELGDSALYLCASSLARGQGDNEKLFFGSGTQLSVL.